Each of the 22 T cell receptor beta chains below was sequenced from the same sample in a study of early T cells in non-severe SARS-CoV-2 infection. Using its own MiXCR run on the 5' RACE reads, TCRdb lists one record per CDR3 protein. The table has more than 75,000 distinct CDR3 sequences, about 13% seen once. What was sequenced was whole blood. These TCRs come from an adult who was a healthcare worker with PCR-confirmed SARS-CoV-2 infection or an uninfected control (not recorded which).

This clonotype was recorded many times. V usage is TRBV29-1 and J usage is TRBJ1-2, with TRBD1 as a possible D gene (5 bases). V was shortened by 8 bases and J by 2 bases, with 9 bases between the two germline ends. Germline CDR1 is SQVTM and CDR2 is ANQGSEA. The length of the CDR3 is 11 residues. In nucleotides, the CDR3 is TGCAGCACGACAGAAAACTATGGCTACACCTTC. This sequence encodes CSTTENYGYTF.

This clonotype was detected many times. V gene TRBV20-1 combines with J gene TRBJ1-6, with 7 nucleotides matching TRBD1. The CDR3 runs 15 residues. J was trimmed by 9 bases and V by 3 bases; bases with no gene match: 11. Germline V gives CDR1 DFQATT, CDR2 SNEGSKA (reference sequence). CDR3 loop: CSASSRDSRSSPLHF. CDR3 DNA: TGCAGTGCTAGCTCCCGGGACAGTCGGAGTTCACCCCTCCACTTT.

There are many counts of this clonotype. The chain couples TRBV6-5 to TRBJ2-1; a possible D gene is TRBD2 (6 bases). Germline CDR1 and CDR2: MNHEY and SVGAGI. This CDR3 contains 13 residues. V shed 8 bases and J shed 8 bases, with 16 bases lying between them. CDR3 nucleotides: TGTGCCAGCGCGGGGACTCAGGCCGATGAGCAGTTCTTC. This encodes CASAGTQADEQFF.

This clonotype has just a few counts. The gene calls are TRBV5-1 and TRBJ2-3; D uncertain. Trimming took off 5 bases at V and 7 bases at J, with 8 bases between the two ends. From germline, CDR1 is SGHRS and CDR2 YFSETQ. The CDR3 extends over 11 amino acids. The CDR3 DNA reads TGCGCCAGCAGGTCAGACTATACGCAGTATTTT. This encodes CASRSDYTQYF. The whole variable domain, remainder taken from reference TRBV5-1 and TRBJ2-3, is KAGVTQTPRYLIKTRGQQVTLSCSPISGHRSVSWYQQTPGQGLQFLFEYFSETQRNKGNFPGRFSGRQFSNSRSEMNVSTLELGDSALYLCASRSDYTQYFGPGTRLTVL.

This clonotype turned up a few times. CDR3 residues: CASSHGGVSSTDTQYF. CDR3 in DNA: TGCGCCAGCAGCCACGGTGGAGTCTCTAGCACAGATACGCAGTATTTT. This sequence joins TRBV5-1 and TRBJ2-3; D not certain. Deletions cut 4 bases from V and 0 bases from J, with 15 bases between. This CDR3 contains 16 residues. Germline CDR1 and CDR2: SGHRS and YFSETQ.

V usage is TRBV6-1 and J usage is TRBJ2-7, with unresolved D. From germline, CDR1 is MNHNS and CDR2 SASEGT. With 2 bases removed from V and 2 bases from J, the gap between germline ends came to 10 bases. This CDR3 has 14 residues. CDR3 nucleotide sequence: TGTGCCAGCAGTGAAAGGCACGAAACCTACGAGCAGTACTTC. Translated: CASSERHETYEQYF.

This clonotype was observed a few times. CDR3 amino acids: CASSSGPSPEKLFF. Written as DNA, the CDR3 is TGCGCCAGCAGCTCCGGACCAAGTCCCGAAAAACTGTTTTTT. The chain combines TRBV5-1 with TRBJ1-4; the D is unclear. Trimming took 3 bases from V and 8 from J, leaving 14 bases between them. The CDR3 runs to 14 residues. Germline V gene data show CDR1 as SGHRS and CDR2 as YFSETQ.

This clonotype has a handful of counts. This chain uses TRBV29-1 with TRBJ2-5; D is perhaps TRBD2 (5 bases). Germline V gene lookup returns CDR1 SQVTM and CDR2 ANQGSEA. The CDR3 is made up of 16 amino acids. The ends were cut back, 0 bases at V and 1 base at J, with 15 bases in the middle. The CDR3 here is CSVEEPVASSQETQYF. Here the CDR3 DNA reads TGCAGCGTTGAAGAACCGGTTGCTAGCAGCCAAGAGACCCAGTACTTC.

There are a few counts of this clonotype. The chain uses TRBV28 and TRBJ2-1, with 10 bases identical to TRBD2. V lost 5 bases, J lost 2 bases, and 6 bases stayed unmatched. In germline, CDR1 is MDHEN, CDR2 SYDVKM. The CDR3 is 16 amino acids. CDR3 coding DNA: TGTGCCAGCAGTACATCTAGCGGGAGTCCCTACAATGAGCAGTTCTTC. It codes for CASSTSSGSPYNEQFF.

V gene TRBV2 combines with J gene TRBJ2-1; 7 bases match TRBD1. The CDR3 runs 15 residues. V shed 2 bases, J shed 1 base, and the junction held 2 bases outside the gene matches. Germline V gene sequence: CDR1 SNHLY, CDR2 FYNNEI. DNA for the CDR3: TGTGCCAGCAGTGAACAGGGGGTATCCTACAATGAGCAGTTCTTC. As protein: CASSEQGVSYNEQFF.

The chain recombines TRBV28 with TRBJ1-1; D gene unclear. The V end was cut by 1 base, the J end by 11 bases, with 8 bases between. Germline V gene data show CDR1 as MDHEN and CDR2 as SYDVKM. This CDR3 has 11 residues. Here the CDR3 DNA reads TGTGCCAGCAGTTTATCGTTTAAGGCTTTCTTT. Amino acid sequence: CASSLSFKAFF.

This chain links TRBV27 with TRBJ2-3, with a weak D call TRBD2 (5 bases). V was cut by 5 bases and J by 8 bases, with 11 bases left in between. Germline values: CDR1 MNHEY, CDR2 SMNVEV (reference sequence). The length of the CDR3 is 12 residues. Here the CDR3 DNA reads TGTGCCAGCAGTGACTACCGAGGTACGCAGTATTTT. Protein product: CASSDYRGTQYF.

This clonotype came up many times. V gene TRBV5-1 combines with J gene TRBJ2-1; 7 bases agree with TRBD2. CDR3 size: 16 residues. Germline values: CDR1 SGHRS, CDR2 YFSETQ. With 4 bases clipped from V and 6 bases from J, the junction kept 13 bases outside the gene matches. CDR3 loop: CASSLTPSGNGNEQFF. The CDR3 bases are TGCGCCAGCAGCCTTACCCCTAGCGGCAACGGCAATGAGCAGTTCTTC. Supplemented by reference TRBV5-1 and TRBJ2-1, the full variable domain reads KAGVTQTPRYLIKTRGQQVTLSCSPISGHRSVSWYQQTPGQGLQFLFEYFSETQRNKGNFPGRFSGRQFSNSRSEMNVSTLELGDSALYLCASSLTPSGNGNEQFFGPGTRLTVL.

This clonotype was counted many times. CDR3 region: CASSPSQGIWSDGYTF. The CDR3 DNA reads as TGTGCCAGCAGTCCATCTCAGGGGATTTGGTCTGATGGCTACACCTTC. This chain connects TRBV12-3 or TRBV12-4 to TRBJ1-2; tentative D call: TRBD1 (6 bases). Trimming shortened V by 5 bases and J by 6 bases, and 22 bases separated the two germline ends. The CDR3 spans 16 residues.

This clonotype appeared a few times. The chain uses TRBV19 and TRBJ2-7; 7 nucleotides agree with TRBD2. CDR1 is LNHDA, CDR2 SQIVND, per germline (reference sequence). The CDR3 length is 12 residues. V shed 11 bases and J 5 bases; nucleotides not matched to a gene: 9. The CDR3 DNA reads TGTGCCGTGGCGGGGGATTTCAACGAGCAGTACTTC. It codes for CAVAGDFNEQYF.

This clonotype has only a few counts. The gene calls are TRBV9 and TRBJ2-3; TRBD2 agrees at 13 bases. V trimming: 2 bases; J trimming: 4 bases; junction bases outside the gene matches: 1. The CDR3 is made up of 15 amino acids. Germline loops: CDR1 SGDLS, CDR2 YYNGEE. The CDR3 DNA is TGTGCCAGCAGCGTGGGACTAGCGGGGTCAGATACGCAGTATTTT. It specifies CASSVGLAGSDTQYF.

This clonotype was seen more than once but under ten times. This chain connects TRBV10-3 to TRBJ2-5; 7 nucleotides match TRBD1. Germline CDR1 reads ENHRY; CDR2 reads SYGVKD. CDR3 length: 14 residues. J lost 1 base, V lost 3 bases, and 2 bases had no gene match. The CDR3 nucleotides read TGTGCCATCAGTGACCGGGACAGCCAAGAGACCCAGTACTTC. This translates into CAISDRDSQETQYF.

The chain has TRBV5-1 and TRBJ1-1; a possible D gene is TRBD1 (6 bases). The CDR3 has 16 amino acids. V shed 1 base and J shed 2 bases, with 15 bases lying between them. Germline V gene sequence: CDR1 SGHRS, CDR2 YFSETQ. For the CDR3, the DNA is TGCGCCAGCAGCTTGTGGGAAATGACAGGAAACACTGAAGCTTTCTTT. Encoded protein: CASSLWEMTGNTEAFF.

This clonotype showed up many times. DNA of the CDR3: TGTGCCAGCAGCCCCCTTACCGGCGGACCCTCGTACACCGGGGAGCTGTTTTTT. Translated: CASSPLTGGPSYTGELFF. The chain couples TRBV7-9 to TRBJ2-2, with D unresolved. The CDR3 length is 18 residues. Germline loops: CDR1 SEHNR, CDR2 FQNEAQ (reference sequence). Deletions cut 5 bases from V and 3 bases from J, with 22 bases between.

The chain has TRBV6-5 and TRBJ1-4; D remains ambiguous. Germline CDR1 MNHEY, CDR2 SVGAGI. Trimming removed 2 bases from V and 4 bases from J, with 14 bases in between. The CDR3 has 16 amino acids. CDR3 coding DNA: TGTGCCAGCAGTTACACCTGGGAAGTATATAATGAAAAACTGTTTTTT. This sequence encodes CASSYTWEVYNEKLFF.

This clonotype was seen ten or more times. This chain connects TRBV10-3 to TRBJ2-4; 9 positions match TRBD1. This CDR3 comprises 15 residues. CDR1 and CDR2 (germline): ENHRY, SYGVKD. Germline trimming cut 11 bases from V and 0 bases from J; bases unmatched to any gene: 8. In nucleotides, the CDR3 is TGTGCCGTCGGGACAGGGTCTATAGCCAAAAACATTCAGTACTTC. Encoded protein: CAVGTGSIAKNIQYF.

This clonotype occurred a few times. This chain connects TRBV4-1 to TRBJ1-4, with no clear D. The germline V gene encodes CDR1 MGHRA and CDR2 YSYEKL. With 1 base removed from V and 8 bases from J, the gap between germline ends came to 11 bases. This CDR3 has 14 amino acids. CDR3: CASSQAYRDEKLFF. The CDR3 nucleotides read TGCGCCAGCAGCCAAGCCTATCGTGACGAAAAACTGTTTTTT.